In its sample, the clone carrying this T cell receptor beta chain was seen a few times. The target antigen is unknown. The CDR3 is made up of 13 amino acids. Germline values: CDR1 LNHDA, CDR2 SQIVND (reference sequence). Trimming took off 3 bases at V and 2 bases at J, with 7 bases between the two ends. TCR beta CDR3 region amplification was performed from RNA transcripts. RT-PCR in the first round (using the HTBI primer set) targeted the TCR CDR3. In TCRdb, the multiplex PCR reads were re-called with MiXCR into one record per CDR3 protein. The sample yields a few hundred thousand distinct CDR3 sequences, 46% seen once. This specimen belongs to a study of T cells in Graves' hyperthyroidism and ophthalmopathy. The study, taken as a whole, reports: Expanded thyroid clonotypes (above 0.001) were mostly also found in blood. The model forecast ophthalmopathy, anticipating it by a median approximately 6.1 months before onset.

This TCR was recovered from an adult woman with Graves' disease, either hyperthyroidism or ophthalmopathy (not recorded which). The chain uses TRBV19 and TRBJ1-1; D unclear. The sample comprised peripheral blood or thyroid tissue (not recorded which). The CDR3 sequence is CASSMVANTEAFF. The CDR3 DNA follows: TGTGCCAGTAGTATGGTGGCCAACACTGAAGCTTTCTTT.